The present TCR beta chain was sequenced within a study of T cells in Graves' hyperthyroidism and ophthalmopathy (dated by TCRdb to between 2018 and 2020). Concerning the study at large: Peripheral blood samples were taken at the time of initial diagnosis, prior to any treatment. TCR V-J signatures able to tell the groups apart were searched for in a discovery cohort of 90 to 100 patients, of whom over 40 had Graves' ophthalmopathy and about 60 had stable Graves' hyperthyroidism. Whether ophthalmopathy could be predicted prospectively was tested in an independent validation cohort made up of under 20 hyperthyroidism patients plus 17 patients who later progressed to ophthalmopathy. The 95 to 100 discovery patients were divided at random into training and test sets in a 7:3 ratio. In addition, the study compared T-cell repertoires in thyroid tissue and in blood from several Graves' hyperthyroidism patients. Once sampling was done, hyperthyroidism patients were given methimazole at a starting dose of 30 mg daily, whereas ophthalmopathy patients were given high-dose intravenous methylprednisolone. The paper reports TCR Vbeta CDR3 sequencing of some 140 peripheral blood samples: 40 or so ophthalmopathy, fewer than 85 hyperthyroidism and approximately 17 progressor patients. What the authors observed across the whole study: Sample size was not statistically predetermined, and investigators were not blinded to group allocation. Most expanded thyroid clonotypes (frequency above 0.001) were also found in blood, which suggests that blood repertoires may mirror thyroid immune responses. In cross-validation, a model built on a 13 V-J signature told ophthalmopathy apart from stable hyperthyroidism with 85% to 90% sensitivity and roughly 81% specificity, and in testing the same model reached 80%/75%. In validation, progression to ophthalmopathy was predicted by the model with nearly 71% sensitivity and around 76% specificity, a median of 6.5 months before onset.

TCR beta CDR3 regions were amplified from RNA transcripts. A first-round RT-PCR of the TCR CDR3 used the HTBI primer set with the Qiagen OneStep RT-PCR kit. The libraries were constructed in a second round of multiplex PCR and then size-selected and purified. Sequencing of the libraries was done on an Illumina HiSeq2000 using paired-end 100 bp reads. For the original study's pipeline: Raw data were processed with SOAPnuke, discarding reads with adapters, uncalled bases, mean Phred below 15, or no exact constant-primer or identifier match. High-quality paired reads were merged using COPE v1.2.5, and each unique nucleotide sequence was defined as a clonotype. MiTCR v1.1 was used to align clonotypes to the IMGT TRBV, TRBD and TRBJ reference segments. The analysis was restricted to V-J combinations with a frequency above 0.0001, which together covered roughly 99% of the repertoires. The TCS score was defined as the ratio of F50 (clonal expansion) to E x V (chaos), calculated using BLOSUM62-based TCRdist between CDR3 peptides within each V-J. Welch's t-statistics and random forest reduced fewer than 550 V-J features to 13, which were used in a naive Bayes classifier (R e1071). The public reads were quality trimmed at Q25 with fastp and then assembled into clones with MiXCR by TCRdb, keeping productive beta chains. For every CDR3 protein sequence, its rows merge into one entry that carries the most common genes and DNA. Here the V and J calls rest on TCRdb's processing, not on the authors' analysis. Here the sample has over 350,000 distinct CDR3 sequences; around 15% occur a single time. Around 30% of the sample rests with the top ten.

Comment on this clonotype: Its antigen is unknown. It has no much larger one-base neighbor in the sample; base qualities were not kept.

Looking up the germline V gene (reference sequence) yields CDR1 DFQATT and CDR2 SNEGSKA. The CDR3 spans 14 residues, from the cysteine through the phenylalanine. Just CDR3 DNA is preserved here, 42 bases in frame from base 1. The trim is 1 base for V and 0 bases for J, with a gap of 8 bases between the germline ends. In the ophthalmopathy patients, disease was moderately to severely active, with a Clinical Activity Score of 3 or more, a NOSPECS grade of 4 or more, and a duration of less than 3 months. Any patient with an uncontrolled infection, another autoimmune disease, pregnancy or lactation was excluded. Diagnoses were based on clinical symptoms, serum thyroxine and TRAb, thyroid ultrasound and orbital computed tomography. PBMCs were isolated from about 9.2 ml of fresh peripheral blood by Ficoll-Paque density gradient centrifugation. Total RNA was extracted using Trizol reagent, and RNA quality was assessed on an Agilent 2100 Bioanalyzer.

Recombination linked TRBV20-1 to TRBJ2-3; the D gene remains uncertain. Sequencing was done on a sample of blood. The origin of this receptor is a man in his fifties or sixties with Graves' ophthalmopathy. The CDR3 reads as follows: CSARAGASTDTQYF. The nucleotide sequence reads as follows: TGCAGTGCTAGAGCAGGCGCTAGCACAGATACGCAGTATTTT.